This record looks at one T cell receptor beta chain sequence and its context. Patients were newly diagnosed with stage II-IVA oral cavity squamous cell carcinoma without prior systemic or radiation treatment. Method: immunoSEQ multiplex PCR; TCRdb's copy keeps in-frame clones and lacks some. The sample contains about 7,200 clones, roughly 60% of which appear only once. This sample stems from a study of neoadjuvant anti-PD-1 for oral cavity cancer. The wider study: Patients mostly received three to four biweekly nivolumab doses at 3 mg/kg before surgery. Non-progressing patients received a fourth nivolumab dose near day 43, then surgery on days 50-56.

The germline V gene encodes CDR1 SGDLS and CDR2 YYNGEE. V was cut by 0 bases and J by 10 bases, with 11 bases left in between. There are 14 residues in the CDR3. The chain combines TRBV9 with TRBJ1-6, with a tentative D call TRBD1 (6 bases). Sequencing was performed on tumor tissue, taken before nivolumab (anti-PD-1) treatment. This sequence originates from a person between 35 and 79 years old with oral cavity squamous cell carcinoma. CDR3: CASSVVGGDSPLHF. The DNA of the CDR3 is TGTGCCAGCAGCGTAGTGGGGGGCGACTCACCCCTCCACTTT.